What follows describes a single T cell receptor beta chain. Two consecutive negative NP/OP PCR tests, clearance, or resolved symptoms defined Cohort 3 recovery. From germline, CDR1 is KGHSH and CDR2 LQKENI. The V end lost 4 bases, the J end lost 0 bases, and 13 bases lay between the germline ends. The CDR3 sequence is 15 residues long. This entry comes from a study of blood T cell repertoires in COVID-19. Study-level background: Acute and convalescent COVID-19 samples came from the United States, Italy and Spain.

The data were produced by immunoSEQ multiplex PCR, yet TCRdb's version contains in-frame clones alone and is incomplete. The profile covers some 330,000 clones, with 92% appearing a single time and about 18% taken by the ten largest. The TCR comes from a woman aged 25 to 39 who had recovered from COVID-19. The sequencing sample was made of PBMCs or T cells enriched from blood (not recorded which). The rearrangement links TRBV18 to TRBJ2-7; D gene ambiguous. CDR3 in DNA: TGTGCCAGCTCACAACCGTGGAGTCCCTCCTACGAGCAGTACTTC. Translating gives CASSQPWSPSYEQYF.